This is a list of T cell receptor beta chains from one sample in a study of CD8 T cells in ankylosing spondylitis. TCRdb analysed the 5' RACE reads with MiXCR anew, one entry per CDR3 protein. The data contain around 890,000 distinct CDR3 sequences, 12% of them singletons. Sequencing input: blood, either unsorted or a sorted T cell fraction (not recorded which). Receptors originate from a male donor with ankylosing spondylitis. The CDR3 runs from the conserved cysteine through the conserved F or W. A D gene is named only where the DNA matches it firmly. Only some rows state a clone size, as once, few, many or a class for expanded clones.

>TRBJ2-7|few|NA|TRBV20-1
TGCAGTGCTAAAAGGGAGGCCGTCCTCTACGAGCAGTACTTC
CSAKREAVLYEQYF
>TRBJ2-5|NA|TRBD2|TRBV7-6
TGTGCCAGCAGCCCTGGGACTACGCCACAAGAGACCCAGTACTTC
CASSPGTTPQETQYF
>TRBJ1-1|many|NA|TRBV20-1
TGCATTATCCGGACAATTCAGGACACTGAAGCTTTCTTT
CIIRTIQDTEAFF
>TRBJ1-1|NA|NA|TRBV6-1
TGTGCCAGTCCAGGGGTGGGCACTGAAGCTTTCTTT
CASPGVGTEAFF
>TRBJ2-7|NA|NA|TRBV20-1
TGCAGTGCTACATCATACAGGTCTACCGCCTACGAGCAGTACTTC
CSATSYRSTAYEQYF
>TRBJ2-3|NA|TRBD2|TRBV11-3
TGTGCCAGCAGCCCTAGCGGGAGAGATGCAGATACGCAGTATTTT
CASSPSGRDADTQYF
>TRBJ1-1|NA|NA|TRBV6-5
TGTGCCAGCAGTTACCAGAAGGGGAACACTGAAGCTTTCTTT
CASSYQKGNTEAFF
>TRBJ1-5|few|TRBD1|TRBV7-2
TGTGCCAGCAGCACTAGACAGGGTGGTCAGCCCCAGCATTTT
CASSTRQGGQPQHF
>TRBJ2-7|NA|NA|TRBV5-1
TGCGCCAGCAGCCCCCGAAGTGGGGACGGCGAGCAGTACTTC
CASSPRSGDGEQYF
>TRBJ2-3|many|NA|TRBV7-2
TGTGCCAGCAGCTTAGGCGGGGCTAGCACAGATACGCAGTATTTT
CASSLGGASTDTQYF
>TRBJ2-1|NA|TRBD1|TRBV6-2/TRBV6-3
TGTGCCAGCAGTGGAAGACAGGGACCCGTTTCTGAGCAGTTCTTC
CASSGRQGPVSEQFF
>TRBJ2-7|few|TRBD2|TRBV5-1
TGCGCCAGCAGTTACGTAAGCGGGAGTGGGGACGAGCAGTACTTC
CASSYVSGSGDEQYF
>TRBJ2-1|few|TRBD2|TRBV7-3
TGTGCCAGCGGGAGGGACAATGAGCAGTTCTTC
CASGRDNEQFF
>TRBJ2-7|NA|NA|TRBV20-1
TGCAGTGTCCCACAAGTTCGGGGCGAGCAGTACTTC
CSVPQVRGEQYF
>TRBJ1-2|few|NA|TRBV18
TGTGCCAGCTCACAAACAGGGTTGGACGGCTACACCTTC
CASSQTGLDGYTF
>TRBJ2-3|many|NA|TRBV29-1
TGCAGCGTTGACTCCACAGATACGCAGTATTTT
CSVDSTDTQYF
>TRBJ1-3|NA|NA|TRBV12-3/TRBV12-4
TGTGCCAGCAGGACGATTAGCGCTGGAAACACCATATATTTT
CASRTISAGNTIYF
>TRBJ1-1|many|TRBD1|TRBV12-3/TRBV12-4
TGTGCCACCCAACGGGACAGGCTGAACACTGAAGCTTTCTTT
CATQRDRLNTEAFF
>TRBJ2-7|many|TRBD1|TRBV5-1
TGCGCCAGCAGCGCGGCAGGGGGTACCTACGAGCAGTACTTC
CASSAAGGTYEQYF
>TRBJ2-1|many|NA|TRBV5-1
TGCGCCAGCAGCTTGTTACCCACAGTGGACAATGAGCAGTTCTTC
CASSLLPTVDNEQFF
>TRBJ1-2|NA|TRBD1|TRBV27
TGTGCCAGCAGTAAAGGGACAGGGGGTCTTGGCTACACCTTC
CASSKGTGGLGYTF
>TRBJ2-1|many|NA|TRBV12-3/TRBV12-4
TGTGCCAGCAGACGTGGTAATGAGCAGTTCTTC
CASRRGNEQFF
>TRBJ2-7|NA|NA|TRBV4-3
TGCGCCAGCAGCCAAGATCCCCAGGGTCTCCTTGGGGGAAACGAGCAGTACTTC
CASSQDPQGLLGGNEQYF